These 18 T cell receptor beta chains were sequenced from one sample in a study of T-cell reconstitution after alpha-beta-depleted transplantation in children. It was with unique molecular identifiers that the TCRbeta library was prepared. TCRdb used MiXCR to reprocess the PCR reads, holding one entry per CDR3 protein. The sample comprises 540,000 or so distinct CDR3 sequences, roughly 24% of which are singletons, and about 14% rests with the top ten. Source: PBMCs, mostly from graft donor cells, taken 360 days after TCRalphabeta/CD19-depleted stem cell transplant. Receptors were obtained from a boy under two years old who had a stem cell transplant for acute myeloid leukemia, so the T cells may come from the graft donor.

There are a few counts of this clonotype. The rearrangement uses TRBV20-1 and TRBJ2-5; D is ambiguous. CDR3 length equals 13 residues. V lost 0 bases to trimming and J lost 4 bases, with 9 bases between them. The germline V gene has CDR1 DFQATT and CDR2 SNEGSKA (reference sequence). This CDR3 reads CSARDPRLETQYF. CDR3 nucleotides: TGCAGTGCTAGAGACCCCAGGCTAGAGACCCAGTACTTC.

The table lists this clonotype with a count of one. This may come from a read error, since a much larger clone is one base off. The chain employs TRBV12-3 or TRBV12-4 and TRBJ2-7; 9 bases map to TRBD2. This CDR3 has 13 residues. V was clipped by 6 bases and J by 5 bases; unmatched bases: 5. The CDR3 bases are TGTGCCAGCAGCCCGGGACTAGCCCACGAGCAGTACGTC. Translated: CASSPGLAHEQYV.

The genes are TRBV4-3 and TRBJ1-2; 10 bases are a match to TRBD1. The V gene's germline CDR1 is LGHNA and CDR2 YSLEER. The CDR3 has 16 residues. The J segment lost 4 bases and the V segment lost 1 base, leaving 6 bases of the junction unmatched. This chain's CDR3 is CASSQGLDRGFYGYTF. The CDR3 nucleotides read TGCGCCAGCAGCCAAGGTTTGGACAGGGGGTTCTATGGCTACACCTTC.

The chain combines TRBV7-2 with TRBJ2-3; 7 positions agree with TRBD2. Germline trimming cut 5 bases from V and 4 bases from J; bases unmatched to any gene: 6. The CDR3 spans 14 residues. Germline values: CDR1 SGHTA, CDR2 FQGNSA. The CDR3 DNA reads TGTGCCAGCAGCCTGGGCGGGAGTCCAGATACGCAGTATTTT. Translation gives CASSLGGSPDTQYF.

This clonotype appeared a few times. V gene TRBV20-1 combines with J gene TRBJ2-2; weak D call: TRBD2 (7 bases). This CDR3 is built from 16 residues. CDR1 and CDR2 from the germline V gene are DFQATT and SNEGSKA (reference sequence). The V end was cut by 1 base, the J end by 0 bases, with 12 bases between. DNA for the CDR3: TGCAGTGCTAGAGGCTGGGGGGGCGCGAACACCGGGGAGCTGTTTTTT. Protein product: CSARGWGGANTGELFF.

Many counts were recorded for this clonotype. The J gene is TRBJ1-1, the V gene TRBV5-6; no firm D call. The V and J ends lost 4 bases and 1 base respectively, with 20 bases between them. This CDR3 spans 17 amino acids. CDR1 SGHDT and CDR2 YYEEEE come from the germline V gene. The CDR3 loop reads CASSLEWQEWRNTEAFF. In DNA, the CDR3 is TGTGCCAGCAGCCTCGAGTGGCAGGAATGGCGGAACACTGAAGCTTTCTTT.

This clonotype was detected many times. The rearrangement joins TRBV29-1 to TRBJ2-1; 7 nucleotides line up with TRBD2. The CDR3 length is 14 residues. V dropped 6 bases and J dropped 7; count of bases not matched to a gene: 12. Germline V gene sequence: CDR1 SQVTM, CDR2 ANQGSEA. The CDR3 region is CSVGGVKERNEQFF. CDR3 DNA: TGCAGCGTGGGAGGGGTGAAAGAAAGGAATGAGCAGTTCTTC.

This clonotype was picked up a small number of times. The chain has TRBV6-5 and TRBJ2-1; the D gene is possibly TRBD2 (6 bases). Germline-derived CDR1 and CDR2 are MNHEY and SVGAGI. This CDR3 has 15 residues. The germline V and J ends were trimmed by 5 bases and 4 bases, with 15 bases remaining between them. DNA of the CDR3: TGTGCCAGCAGTCTCGAGCCCGGGGGTTACAATGAGCAGTTCTTC. It codes for CASSLEPGGYNEQFF.

J is TRBJ2-1 and V is TRBV6-1; 15 bases align to TRBD2. There are 18 residues in the CDR3. The germline gives CDR1 MNHNS, CDR2 SASEGT. Trimming at V came to 7 bases and at J to 5 bases, leaving 12 bases not matched to a gene. The CDR3 is CASTGGLAGGPLNNEQFF. CDR3 nucleotides: TGTGCCAGCACCGGGGGACTAGCGGGGGGACCCCTAAACAATGAGCAGTTCTTC.

V gene TRBV7-2 combines with J gene TRBJ2-1, with a weak D call TRBD1 (5 bases). Germline assignment: CDR1 SGHTA and CDR2 FQGNSA. Trimming removed 3 bases at V and 9 bases at J, with 12 bases between. The CDR3 runs to 13 residues. The DNA for the CDR3 is TGTGCCAGCAGCTTCAACTGGGGCGCTGAGCAGTTCTTC. It codes for CASSFNWGAEQFF.

This clonotype was counted between two and nine times. The chain carries TRBV20-1 and TRBJ2-7; 7 bases line up with TRBD1. Germline trimming cut 5 bases from V and 3 bases from J; bases unmatched to any gene: 10. The CDR3 consists of 14 residues. CDR1 is DFQATT and CDR2 is SNEGSKA in the germline V gene (reference sequence). DNA of the CDR3: TGCAGTGCTCACGCCCCGGGACAGCACTACGAGCAGTACGTC. Amino acids: CSAHAPGQHYEQYV.

The J gene is TRBJ1-1, the V gene TRBV29-1; 8 bases are shared with TRBD1. Germline assignment: CDR1 SQVTM and CDR2 ANQGSEA. Trimming removed 6 bases from V and 4 bases from J; junction bases left unmatched: 10. CDR3 length: 14 residues. The CDR3 sequence: CSVDQTGESTEAFF. The CDR3 bases are TGCAGCGTGGACCAGACAGGGGAAAGCACTGAAGCTTTCTTT.

The rearrangement joins TRBV4-1 to TRBJ1-4; possibly TRBD1 for D (6 bases). With 2 bases removed from V and 7 bases from J, the gap between germline ends came to 23 bases. Germline V lookup: CDR1 MGHRA, CDR2 YSYEKL. CDR3 length: 18 residues. CDR3 in amino acids: CASSQHNAGVSTFEKLFF. The CDR3, as DNA: TGCGCCAGCAGCCAACACAACGCAGGGGTGTCGACGTTTGAAAAACTGTTTTTT.

This clonotype was picked up many times. The DNA for the CDR3 is TGTGCCAGCAGCCAGGGTGTGGCGGACAGAGGCTATGGCTACACCTTC. Residues: CASSQGVADRGYGYTF. The chain combines TRBV3-1 with TRBJ1-2; D may be TRBD1 (6 bases). This CDR3 has 16 amino acids. Trimming shortened V by 3 bases and J by 4 bases, and 18 bases separated the two germline ends. Germline CDR1 reads LGHDT; CDR2 reads YNNKEL (reference sequence).

The chain couples TRBV18 to TRBJ2-7, with D possibly being TRBD2 (6 bases). Germline-derived CDR1 and CDR2 are KGHSH and LQKENI. This CDR3 spans 14 amino acids. The V end lost 1 base, the J end lost 3 bases, and 10 bases lay between the germline ends. CDR3: CASSPLPGLYEQYF. Here the CDR3 DNA reads TGTGCCAGCTCACCACTTCCGGGACTCTACGAGCAGTACTTC. The variable domain in full, with the rest retrieved from reference TRBV18 and TRBJ2-7, is NAGVMQNPRHLVRRRGQEARLRCSPMKGHSHVYWYRQLPEEGLKFMVYLQKENIIDESGMPKERFSAEFPKEGPSILRIQQVVRGDSAAYFCASSPLPGLYEQYFGPGTRLTVT.

The chain joins TRBV5-5 to TRBJ2-7; D is possibly TRBD1 (5 bases). Trimming took off 4 bases at V and 6 bases at J, with 17 bases between the two ends. Germline V gene data show CDR1 as SGHKS and CDR2 as YYEKEE (reference sequence). This CDR3 comprises 14 residues. The CDR3 bases are TGTGCCAGCAGCCTAACCGACAGTCAGGGCGAGCAGTACGTC. Translated, it gives CASSLTDSQGEQYV.

The V call is TRBV13, the J call TRBJ2-1; no firm D call. The CDR3 extends over 14 amino acids. V gave up 2 bases and J gave up 6 bases, with 11 bases separating them. The germline CDR1 and CDR2 sequences are PRHDT and FYEKMQ (reference sequence). This CDR3 reads CASSLSWGSNEQFF. In DNA form, the CDR3 reads TGTGCCAGCAGCTTAAGTTGGGGTAGCAATGAGCAGTTCTTC.

This CDR3 is CASSFRGHGELFF. CDR3 sequence (DNA): TGTGCCAGCAGCTTTCGGGGCCACGGGGAGCTGTTTTTT. The chain recombines TRBV7-2 with TRBJ2-2; D is possibly TRBD1 or TRBD2 (5 bases each). Trimming cost V 3 bases and J 7 bases, with 9 bases left between them. The CDR3 runs to 13 residues. CDR1 SGHTA and CDR2 FQGNSA come from the germline V gene.